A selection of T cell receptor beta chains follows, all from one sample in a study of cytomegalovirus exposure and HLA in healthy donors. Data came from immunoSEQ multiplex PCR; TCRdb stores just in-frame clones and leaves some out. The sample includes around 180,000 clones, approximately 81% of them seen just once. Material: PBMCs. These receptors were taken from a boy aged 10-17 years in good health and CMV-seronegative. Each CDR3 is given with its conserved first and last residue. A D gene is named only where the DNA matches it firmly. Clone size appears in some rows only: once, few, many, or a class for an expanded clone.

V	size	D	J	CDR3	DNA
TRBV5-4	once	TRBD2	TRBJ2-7	CASSLGTSGSYEQYF	TGTGCCAGCAGCTTGGGGACTAGCGGCTCCTACGAGCAGTACTTC
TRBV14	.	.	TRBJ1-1	CASSPLGGAYTEAFF	TGTGCCAGCAGCCCTCTTGGAGGGGCTTATACTGAAGCTTTCTTT
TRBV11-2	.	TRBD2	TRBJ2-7	CASSLLKGGRASEQYF	TGTGCCAGCAGCTTACTAAAGGGCGGGAGGGCCAGCGAGCAGTACTTC
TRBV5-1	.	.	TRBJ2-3	CASSLEQASTDTQYF	TGCGCCAGCAGCTTGGAACAGGCTAGCACAGATACGCAGTATTTT
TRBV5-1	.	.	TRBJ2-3	CASSLVGLTDTQYF	TGCGCCAGCAGCTTGGTGGGACTCACAGATACGCAGTATTTT
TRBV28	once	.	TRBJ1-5	CASRSPGLKEGNQPQHF	TGTGCCAGCAGATCCCCGGGTCTCAAAGAGGGCAATCAGCCCCAGCATTTT
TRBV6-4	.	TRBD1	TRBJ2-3	CASNVGQGDGEGSDTQYF	TGTGCCAGCAACGTGGGACAGGGGGACGGGGAAGGCTCGGATACGCAGTATTTT
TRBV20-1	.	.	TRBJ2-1	CSANQVNEQFF	TGCAGTGCTAACCAGGTCAATGAGCAGTTCTTC
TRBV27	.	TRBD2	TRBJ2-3	CASSTGRVQDTQYF	TGTGCCAGCAGTACGGGGAGGGTCCAAGATACGCAGTATTTT
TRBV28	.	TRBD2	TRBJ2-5	CASSLGPLGGSETQYF	TGTGCCAGCAGTTTAGGGCCCCTGGGGGGGTCAGAGACCCAGTACTTC
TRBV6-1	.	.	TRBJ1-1	CASSETGGATEAFF	TGTGCCAGCAGTGAAACGGGGGGGGCCACTGAAGCTTTCTTT
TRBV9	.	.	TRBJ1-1	CASSASGREKGTEAFF	TGTGCCAGCAGCGCCTCTGGGAGGGAGAAAGGCACTGAAGCTTTCTTT
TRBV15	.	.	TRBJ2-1	CATSLWGLRFF	TGTGCCACCAGCCTCTGGGGCCTACGGTTCTTC
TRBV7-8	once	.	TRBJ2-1	CASSLESYNEQFF	TGTGCCAGCAGCTTAGAGAGCTACAATGAGCAGTTCTTC
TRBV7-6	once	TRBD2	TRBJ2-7	CASSATSGGSYEQYF	TGTGCCAGCAGCGCGACTAGCGGGGGTTCCTACGAGCAGTACTTC
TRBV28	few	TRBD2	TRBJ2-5	CASSFPLSTSGREETQYF	TGTGCCAGCAGTTTCCCCCTTTCGACTAGCGGGAGGGAGGAGACCCAGTACTTC
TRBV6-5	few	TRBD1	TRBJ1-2	CASSSNRGHVYGYTF	TGTGCCAGCAGTTCCAACAGGGGGCACGTCTATGGCTACACCTTC
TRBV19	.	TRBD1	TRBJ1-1	CASSMDRPGGGTEAFF	TGTGCCAGTAGTATGGATCGGCCAGGGGGCGGCACTGAAGCTTTCTTT
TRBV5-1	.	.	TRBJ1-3	CASSPEVTGNTIYF	TGCGCCAGCAGCCCCGAGGTTACTGGAAACACCATATATTTT
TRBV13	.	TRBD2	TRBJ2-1	CASSPSTSGGGSYNEQFF	TGTGCCAGCAGCCCCTCGACTAGCGGGGGAGGGTCCTACAATGAGCAGTTCTTC
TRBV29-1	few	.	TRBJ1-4	CSGLTAINEGLFF	TGCAGCGGACTGACAGCCATTAATGAAGGGCTGTTTTTT
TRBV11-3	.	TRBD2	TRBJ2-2	CASSFKGGGATGELFF	TGTGCCAGCAGCTTCAAGGGCGGGGGGGCCACCGGGGAGCTGTTTTTT